The rows below give T cell receptor beta chains drawn from one sample of a study of blood T cell repertoires in COVID-19. The method was immunoSEQ multiplex PCR; TCRdb's version includes in-frame clones alone and lacks a portion of them. This table has just over 300,000 clones, about nine tenths appearing once. Sequencing was carried out using peripheral blood. The source of these receptors is a woman in her twenties or thirties with COVID-19, enrolled during active disease. Each CDR3 is given with its conserved first and last residue. A D gene is named only where the DNA matches it firmly. Clone sizes are given selectively: once, few, many, or a class where the clone is expanded.

d_call j_call cdr3_length clone_size v_call cdr3_nt cdr3_aa
TRBD1 TRBJ2-1 14 NA TRBV5-5 TGTGCCAGCAGCGTCCTGACAGGGGGCAATGAGCAGTTCTTC CASSVLTGGNEQFF
NA TRBJ1-1 13 NA TRBV27 TGTGCCAGCAGTTTGGGACAGAACACTGAAGCTTTCTTT CASSLGQNTEAFF
NA TRBJ2-3 13 NA TRBV6-6 TGTGCCAGCAGTTACTCAACTACAGATACGCAGTATTTT CASSYSTTDTQYF
TRBD2 TRBJ2-5 14 NA TRBV7-2 TGTGCCAGCAGCTTAGCGGGGGGGATCGAGACCCAGTACTTC CASSLAGGIETQYF
NA TRBJ1-2 15 NA TRBV5-6 TGTGCCAGCAGGCAAGAGGACACCGCTTACTATGGCTACACCTTC CASRQEDTAYYGYTF
NA TRBJ1-2 15 NA TRBV6-4 TGTGCCAGCAGTGACTCCAGGTCAGGCCCTTATGGCTACACCTTC CASSDSRSGPYGYTF
NA TRBJ2-7 15 few TRBV19 TGTGCCAGTAGTATTGGTCAGATCCCCTCCTACGAGCAGTACTTC CASSIGQIPSYEQYF
NA TRBJ1-2 16 NA TRBV3-1/TRBV3-2 TGTGCCAGCAGCCAAGCATCAGGCTTGAGACGATATGGCTACACCTTC CASSQASGLRRYGYTF
NA TRBJ2-2 14 NA TRBV7-8 TGTGCCAGCAGTTGGCGGATGAACACCGGGGAGCTGTTTTTT CASSWRMNTGELFF
NA TRBJ1-2 17 NA TRBV5-1 TGCGCCAGCAGCCAAAACGTGCGAAATCCCTTTCGCTATGGCTACACCTTC CASSQNVRNPFRYGYTF